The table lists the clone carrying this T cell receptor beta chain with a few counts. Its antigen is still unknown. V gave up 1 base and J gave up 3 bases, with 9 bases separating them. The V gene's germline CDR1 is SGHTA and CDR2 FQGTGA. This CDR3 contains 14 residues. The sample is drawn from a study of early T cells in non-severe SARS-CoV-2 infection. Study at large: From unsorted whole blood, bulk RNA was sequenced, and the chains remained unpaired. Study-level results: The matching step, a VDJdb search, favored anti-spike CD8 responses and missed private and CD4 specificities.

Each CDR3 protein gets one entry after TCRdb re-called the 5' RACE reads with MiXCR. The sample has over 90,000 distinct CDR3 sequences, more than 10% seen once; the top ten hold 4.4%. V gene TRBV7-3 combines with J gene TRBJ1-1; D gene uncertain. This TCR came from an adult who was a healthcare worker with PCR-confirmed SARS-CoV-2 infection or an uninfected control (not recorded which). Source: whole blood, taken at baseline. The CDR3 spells CASSLNSQYTEAFF. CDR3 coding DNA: TGTGCCAGCAGCTTAAACAGCCAATACACTGAAGCTTTCTTT.